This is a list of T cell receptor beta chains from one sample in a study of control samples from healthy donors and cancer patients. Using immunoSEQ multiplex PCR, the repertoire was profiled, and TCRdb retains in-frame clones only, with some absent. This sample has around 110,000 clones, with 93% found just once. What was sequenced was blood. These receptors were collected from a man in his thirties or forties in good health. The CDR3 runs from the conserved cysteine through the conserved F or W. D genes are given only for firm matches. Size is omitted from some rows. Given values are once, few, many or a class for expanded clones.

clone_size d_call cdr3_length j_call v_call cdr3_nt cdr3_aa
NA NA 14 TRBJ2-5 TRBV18 TGTGCCAGCTCACAGCAGAGTGGGCGAGAGACCCAGTACTTC CASSQQSGRETQYF
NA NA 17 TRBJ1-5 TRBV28 TGTGCCAGCAGTTCCCATATATCTCCGGCGGCTGCTCAGCCCCAGCATTTT CASSSHISPAAAQPQHF
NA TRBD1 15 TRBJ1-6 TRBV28 TGTGCCAGCAGTCCTGGACAGGGATACAATTCACCCCTCCACTTT CASSPGQGYNSPLHF
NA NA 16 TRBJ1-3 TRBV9 TGTGCCAGCAGCGGCCCAGGGGTACTCTCTGGAAACACCATATATTTT CASSGPGVLSGNTIYF
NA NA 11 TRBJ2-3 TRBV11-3 TGTGCCAGCAGCTTCACAGATACGCAGTATTTT CASSFTDTQYF
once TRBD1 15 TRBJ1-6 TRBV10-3 TGTGCCATCAGTGGAGGACAGGGGAGTAATTCACCCCTCCACTTT CAISGGQGSNSPLHF
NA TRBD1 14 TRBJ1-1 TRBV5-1 TGCGCCAGCAGTCGACAGGGTCGAGGGACTGAAGCTTTCTTT CASSRQGRGTEAFF
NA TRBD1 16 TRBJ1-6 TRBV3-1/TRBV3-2 TGTGCCAGCAGCCTCAGAGGCCAGCAGGGGGCTTCACCCCTCCACTTT CASSLRGQQGASPLHF
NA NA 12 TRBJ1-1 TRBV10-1 TGCGCCAGCAGTGATAGGGGGACTGAAGCTTTCTTT CASSDRGTEAFF
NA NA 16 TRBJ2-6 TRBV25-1 TGTGCCAGCAGTGGACAGGATCCCATTGGGGCCAACGTCCTGACTTTC CASSGQDPIGANVLTF
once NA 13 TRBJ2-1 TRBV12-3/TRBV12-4 TGTGCCAGCAGTTTAGGGGGTTTTGGTGAGCAGTTCTTC CASSLGGFGEQFF
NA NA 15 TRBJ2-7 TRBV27 TGTGCCAGCAGTTTCTCGTCGGCTCCCGGGTACGAGCAGTACTTC CASSFSSAPGYEQYF
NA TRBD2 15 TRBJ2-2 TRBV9 TGTGCCAGCAGCCAACTAGCGAGCTACACCGGGGAGCTGTTTTTT CASSQLASYTGELFF
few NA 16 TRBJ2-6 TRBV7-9 TGTGCCAGCAGCCCCCGGAGTTTCTCTGGGGCCAACGTCCTGACTTTC CASSPRSFSGANVLTF
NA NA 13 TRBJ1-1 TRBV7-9 TGTGCCAGCAGTACAGGGAAATTCGCTGAAGCTTTCTTT CASSTGKFAEAFF
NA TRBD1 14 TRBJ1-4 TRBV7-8 TGTGCCAGCAGCCGAGGGGGCACTAATGAAAAACTGTTTTTT CASSRGGTNEKLFF
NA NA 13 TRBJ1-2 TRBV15 TGTGCCACCAGCGGAGGGGAACACTATGGCTACACCTTC CATSGGEHYGYTF
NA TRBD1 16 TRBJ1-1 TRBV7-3 TGTGCCAGCAGCTTAACGGGACAGAGAACGAACACTGAAGCTTTCTTT CASSLTGQRTNTEAFF
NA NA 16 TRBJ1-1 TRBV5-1 TGCGCCAGCAGCTCTGAGAGATCCTGGACCTACCCTGAAGCTTTCTTT CASSSERSWTYPEAFF
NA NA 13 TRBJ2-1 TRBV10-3 TGTGCCTCCACGGGACCCGACGAGGGTGAGCAGTTCTTC CASTGPDEGEQFF
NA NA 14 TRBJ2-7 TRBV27 TGTGCCAGCAGCCGAAAGGGGCAATCCTACGAGCAGTACTTC CASSRKGQSYEQYF
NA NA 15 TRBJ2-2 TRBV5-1 TGCGCCAGCAGCTTATGGGGGGGCGCCACCGGGGAGCTGTTTTTT CASSLWGGATGELFF
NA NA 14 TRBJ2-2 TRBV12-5 TGTGCTAGTGGTTCCCCAGGGGCAACCGGGGAGCTGTTTTTT CASGSPGATGELFF
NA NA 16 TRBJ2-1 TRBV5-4 TGTGCCAGCAGCCCATCCAGGGGGGCTTCCTACAATGAGCAGTTCTTC CASSPSRGASYNEQFF
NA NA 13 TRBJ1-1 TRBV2 TGTGCCAGCATAAAGTGGAGGGGCACTGAAGCTTTCTTT CASIKWRGTEAFF
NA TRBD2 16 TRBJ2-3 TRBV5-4 TGTGCCAGCACTATAACGAGCGGGATTAGGACAGATACGCAGTATTTT CASTITSGIRTDTQYF
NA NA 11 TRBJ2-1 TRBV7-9 TGTGCCAGCAGTTCGGGCCGGGTGCAGTTCTTC CASSSGRVQFF
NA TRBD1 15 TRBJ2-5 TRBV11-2 TGTGCCAGCAGCTTAGTGGGGACAGGGGGAGAGACCCAGTACTTC CASSLVGTGGETQYF
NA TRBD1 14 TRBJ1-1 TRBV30 TGTGCCTGGAGGGTTACAGGGGGCTGGGGTGAAGCTTTCTTT CAWRVTGGWGEAFF
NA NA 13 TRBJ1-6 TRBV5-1 TGCGCCAGCAGTGAAGCAGACTCTTCACCCCTCCACTTT CASSEADSSPLHF
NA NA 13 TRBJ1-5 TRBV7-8 TGTGCCAGCAGCTTAGGGGTCGATCAGCCCCAGCATTTT CASSLGVDQPQHF
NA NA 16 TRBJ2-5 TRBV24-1 TGTGCCACCAGTGATCACCAACGTAACAGCGGCGAGACCCAGTACTTC CATSDHQRNSGETQYF
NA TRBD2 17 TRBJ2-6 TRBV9 TGTGCCAGCAGCGTAGGTGGCGGGGGGACTGGGGCCAACGTCCTGACTTTC CASSVGGGGTGANVLTF
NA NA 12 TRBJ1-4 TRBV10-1 TGCGCCAGCAGTGAGGGGAATGAAAAACTGTTTTTT CASSEGNEKLFF
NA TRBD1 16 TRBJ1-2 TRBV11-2 TGTGCCAGCAGTTCTGAGATGACGACAGGGGTGGATGGCTACACCTTC CASSSEMTTGVDGYTF
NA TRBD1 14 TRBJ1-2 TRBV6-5 TGTGCCAGCACCTTAACAGGGGGCATCGATGGCTACACCTTC CASTLTGGIDGYTF
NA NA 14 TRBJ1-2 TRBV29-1 TGCAGCGCCCAGGAAGACGGCAGGCAGTATGGCTACACCTTC CSAQEDGRQYGYTF
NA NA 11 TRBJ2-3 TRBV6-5 TGTGCCAGCCCCAGCGGAGATACGCAGTATTTT CASPSGDTQYF
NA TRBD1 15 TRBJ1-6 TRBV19 TGTGCCAGTAGTATAGCTCTCAGGGGGAATTCACCCCTCCACTTT CASSIALRGNSPLHF
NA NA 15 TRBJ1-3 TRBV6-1 TGTGCCAGCTACCGATCCGGGAACGATGCAAACACCATATATTTT CASYRSGNDANTIYF
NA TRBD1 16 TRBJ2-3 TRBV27 TGTGCCAGCAGTTTATCCTGGACAGGGAGCACAGATACGCAGTATTTT CASSLSWTGSTDTQYF
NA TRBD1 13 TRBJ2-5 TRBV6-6 TGTGCCAGCCTCTCCGGGACAGGCGAGACCCAGTACTTC CASLSGTGETQYF
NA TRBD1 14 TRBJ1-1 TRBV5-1 TGCGCCAGCAGCTTGGGGTGGACAGGGTCTGAAGCTTTCTTT CASSLGWTGSEAFF
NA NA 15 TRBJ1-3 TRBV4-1 TGCGCCAGCAGCCAAGGGTCAGGGGCTGGAAACACCATATATTTT CASSQGSGAGNTIYF
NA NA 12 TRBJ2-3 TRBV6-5 TGTGCCACTCGTAGGGGAACAGATACGCAGTATTTT CATRRGTDTQYF
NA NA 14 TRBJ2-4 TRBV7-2 TGTGCCAGCAGCTCGGGCCCCGAAGAGGCCATTCAGTACTTC CASSSGPEEAIQYF
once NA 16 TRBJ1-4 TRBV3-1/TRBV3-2 TGTGCCAGCAGCCATCTATTAGACAGGACTAATGAAAAACTGTTTTTT CASSHLLDRTNEKLFF